The clone carrying this T cell receptor beta chain has just a few counts. Recently defined diagnostic criteria classed the Susac syndrome patients as definite or probable. RNA was extracted with the RNeasy kit, and a quantity of roughly 0.45 to 1 ug was reverse transcribed using random hexamers. Multiplex PCR with immunoSEQ amplified the TCR beta CDR3 across 54 Vbeta and 13 Jbeta. One entry per CDR3 protein results from TCRdb running MiXCR on the immunoSEQ multiplex PCR reads. The profile shows about 150,000 distinct CDR3 sequences, about 96% of them singletons. V gave up 5 bases and J gave up 9 bases, with 11 bases separating them. This CDR3 contains 12 residues. This sample stems from a study of CD8 T cells in Susac syndrome. Study background: Among the Susac syndrome patients sequenced, over 5 had active disease and roughly eight were in remission.

This receptor was taken from a human donor with Susac syndrome. The material sequenced was CD4+ T cells from PBMCs. The genes are TRBV12-3 or TRBV12-4 and TRBJ2-1; D gene ambiguous. The CDR3 sequence: CASSARRGEQFF. As DNA, the CDR3 is TGTGCCAGCAGTGCCCGCCGTGGTGAGCAGTTCTTC.